This T cell receptor (beta chain) emerged from a study of T cells in Graves' hyperthyroidism and ophthalmopathy. The CDR3 runs 14 residues. Germline V lookup: CDR1 MGHRA, CDR2 YSYEKL. The V end lost 1 base, the J end lost 6 bases, and 9 bases lay between the germline ends. RNA transcripts served as the template for amplifying TCR beta CDR3 regions. HTBI primers drove first-round RT-PCR of the TCR CDR3. MiXCR, run by TCRdb on the multiplex PCR reads, gives a single entry per CDR3 protein. There are 310,000 or so distinct CDR3 sequences in the sample; approximately 15% occur only once, and roughly 50% lies in the top ten.

Sequencing was done on a sample of blood. This TCR was recovered from a woman aged 55-70 years with Graves' ophthalmopathy. V is TRBV4-1 and J is TRBJ2-2; D gene unclear. CDR3: CASSQVSPSGELFF. The DNA of the CDR3 is TGCGCCAGCAGCCAAGTTTCCCCCTCCGGGGAGCTGTTTTTT.